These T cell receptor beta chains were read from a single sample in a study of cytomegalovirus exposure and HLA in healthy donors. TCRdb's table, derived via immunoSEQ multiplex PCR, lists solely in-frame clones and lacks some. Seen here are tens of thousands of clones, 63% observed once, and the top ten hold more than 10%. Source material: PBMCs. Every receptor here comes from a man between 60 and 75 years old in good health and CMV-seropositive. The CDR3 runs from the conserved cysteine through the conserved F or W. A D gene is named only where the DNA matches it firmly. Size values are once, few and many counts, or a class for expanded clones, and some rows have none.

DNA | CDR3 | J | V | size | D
TGTGCCAGCAAATTGAGGACAGGCAAGGAGTTCTTC | CASKLRTGKEFF | TRBJ2-1 | TRBV27 | few | TRBD1
TGTGCCAGCAGCTTTCAGGGGTCGGAGACCCAGTACTTC | CASSFQGSETQYF | TRBJ2-5 | TRBV5-4 | - | -
TGTGCCTGGGGGCGGACAGGGAGAGAGACCCAGTACTTC | CAWGRTGRETQYF | TRBJ2-5 | TRBV30 | - | TRBD1
TGCAGCGTTGCAAACGAGTCCTTACGCGGGGAGCTGTTTTTT | CSVANESLRGELFF | TRBJ2-2 | TRBV29-1 | - | -
TGTGCTAGTGGTTTGGGGACAGACTATGGGGCCAACGTCCTGACTTTC | CASGLGTDYGANVLTF | TRBJ2-6 | TRBV12-5 | few | -
TGTGCCAGCAGCGTAGGTCAGGGAGGGCAGTATTTT | CASSVGQGGQYF | TRBJ2-3 | TRBV9 | - | -
TGTGCCAGCAGGACTAGCGGGAGAATCTACGAGCAGTACTTC | CASRTSGRIYEQYF | TRBJ2-7 | TRBV28 | few | TRBD2
TGTGCCAGCAGACGACAGGGGAATCCCTACGAGCAGTACTTC | CASRRQGNPYEQYF | TRBJ2-7 | TRBV6-5 | - | TRBD1
TGTGCCAGTAGTCCCATCACAGGGAGTCTCACTGAAGCTTTCTTT | CASSPITGSLTEAFF | TRBJ1-1 | TRBV19 | - | -
TGTGCCAGCAGCTTGGTCTTGACTAGCGGATTCAATGAGCAGTTCTTC | CASSLVLTSGFNEQFF | TRBJ2-1 | TRBV5-6 | - | TRBD2
TGTGCCAGCAGACCTTCCGTACTAGCGGGATGGGAGACCCAGTACTTC | CASRPSVLAGWETQYF | TRBJ2-5 | TRBV5-4 | few | TRBD2
TGTGCCAGCAGCCAAGCGTTGCTGGGCCGAGAGACCCAGTACTTC | CASSQALLGRETQYF | TRBJ2-5 | TRBV14 | - | -
TGTGCCAGCAGCTTGATCCGCGGGCACTACGAGCAGTACTTC | CASSLIRGHYEQYF | TRBJ2-7 | TRBV5-6 | - | -
TGTGCCAGCAGCGTATCGCGGACAGATGGGACACCCCTCCACTTT | CASSVSRTDGTPLHF | TRBJ1-6 | TRBV7-9 | - | -
TGTGCCAGCAGCGTAGCTACCGGGGAGCTGTTTTTT | CASSVATGELFF | TRBJ2-2 | TRBV9 | - | -
TGTGCCAGCAGACCACCCGATGAGGGTTTTCGGACCGGGGAGCTGTTTTTT | CASRPPDEGFRTGELFF | TRBJ2-2 | TRBV7-9 | - | -
TGTGCCAGCAGCCCTCCGGGACTAGCGGGAGGGGACTACAATGAGCAGTTCTTC | CASSPPGLAGGDYNEQFF | TRBJ2-1 | TRBV7-6 | - | TRBD2
TGTGCCAGCACCGCACAGGGAGGGAATGAAAAACTGTTTTTT | CASTAQGGNEKLFF | TRBJ1-4 | TRBV28 | - | -
TGTGCCAGCAGCTTAGAGGACATTTACTACGAGCAGTACTTC | CASSLEDIYYEQYF | TRBJ2-7 | TRBV7-9 | medium-sized | -
TGTGCCAGCAGCTTAGGGGGGGACTACAGCACAGATACGCAGTATTTT | CASSLGGDYSTDTQYF | TRBJ2-3 | TRBV11-3 | - | TRBD2
TGCGCCAGCAGCTTTGGCAGGTACGGCTATGGCTACACCTTC | CASSFGRYGYGYTF | TRBJ1-2 | TRBV5-1 | - | -
TGTGCCAGCAGTTACGGGAGGGATAATGAAAAACTGTTTTTT | CASSYGRDNEKLFF | TRBJ1-4 | TRBV6-5 | few | -
TGTGCCAGCAGCTTGGGACTAGCGAGGGAGGTGGTCTTC | CASSLGLAREVVF | TRBJ2-1 | TRBV7-2 | - | TRBD2
TGTGCCTGGAGTTACGGACAGGCCGATGGCTACACCTTC | CAWSYGQADGYTF | TRBJ1-2 | TRBV30 | few | TRBD1
TGCAGCGCTGCAGGGAGCAATCAGCCCCAGCATTTT | CSAAGSNQPQHF | TRBJ1-5 | TRBV29-1 | - | -
TGTGCCAGCTCACCGTCAGGGGGCAGAGAGACCCAGTACTTC | CASSPSGGRETQYF | TRBJ2-5 | TRBV18 | - | TRBD1
TGTGCCAGCAGTTTAATCACAGGGCTAAGTTACGAGCAGTACTTC | CASSLITGLSYEQYF | TRBJ2-7 | TRBV27 | - | -
TGTGCCAGCAGCAAATCCTTACGGACAGGCGGGAACACTGAAGCTTTCTTT | CASSKSLRTGGNTEAFF | TRBJ1-1 | TRBV7-9 | - | TRBD1
TGTGCCAGTAGGAGACAGGGATCGACCGGGGAGCTGTTTTTT | CASRRQGSTGELFF | TRBJ2-2 | TRBV19 | - | TRBD1
TGTGCCAGCAGCTTACTTTCTTACACTGACAGTGGAAACATTCAGTACTTC | CASSLLSYTDSGNIQYF | TRBJ2-4 | TRBV7-9 | once | -
TGTGCCAGCAGTTTAGGACAGGGCCTTGAAGCTTTCTTT | CASSLGQGLEAFF | TRBJ1-1 | TRBV28 | once | TRBD1
TGTGCCAGCAGCCCAACCGCGGGAGGGCCTATCACCGGGGAGCTGTTTTTT | CASSPTAGGPITGELFF | TRBJ2-2 | TRBV7-9 | once | TRBD2
TGCAGCGTTGGGATTAGCATGTCGGGTGAGCAGTTCTTC | CSVGISMSGEQFF | TRBJ2-1 | TRBV29-1 | - | -
TGTGCCAGCAGTGATATGAGAACGGTTGAAAAACTGTTTTTT | CASSDMRTVEKLFF | TRBJ1-4 | TRBV6-1 | - | -
TGTGCCAGCAGCCCTTCTCCGGGGACAGGGGGCCTAGATACGCAGTATTTT | CASSPSPGTGGLDTQYF | TRBJ2-3 | TRBV7-2 | - | TRBD1
TGTGCCAGCAGTTCGCCGGGACAGGGTCAGAGGAACTTC | CASSSPGQGQRNF | TRBJ2-7 | TRBV28 | - | TRBD1
TGTGCCAGCAGTGCGACTAGCGGGAGGGCCAGGGCCGGGGAGCTGTTTTTT | CASSATSGRARAGELFF | TRBJ2-2 | TRBV2 | - | TRBD2
TGTGCCAGCAACTCTAGGGAGTGGAACACTGAAGCTTTCTTT | CASNSREWNTEAFF | TRBJ1-1 | TRBV6-5 | - | -
TGCAGTGCTAGTTTAACCTACGAGCAGTACTTC | CSASLTYEQYF | TRBJ2-7 | TRBV20-1 | - | -
TGTGCCAGCAGTCTGGACAGGGGATACAATGAGCAGTTCTTC | CASSLDRGYNEQFF | TRBJ2-1 | TRBV6-1 | - | TRBD1
TGCGCCAGCAGTTACGGGACAGGGGGCTTAAATGAGCAGTTCTTC | CASSYGTGGLNEQFF | TRBJ2-1 | TRBV10-1 | - | TRBD1
TGTGCCAGCAGCACCTATGGTGCCAATGAGCAGTTCTTC | CASSTYGANEQFF | TRBJ2-1 | TRBV6-1 | few | -
TGTGCCTGGAGTGTTGGAGACAATCAGCCCCAGCATTTT | CAWSVGDNQPQHF | TRBJ1-5 | TRBV30 | - | -
TGCAGCGTTGGGGAGGGGGAGACCCAGTACTTC | CSVGEGETQYF | TRBJ2-5 | TRBV29-1 | - | TRBD2
TGCGCCAGCAGCTCCGGACTACTCCCGGTCGGCTACAATGAGCAGTTCTTC | CASSSGLLPVGYNEQFF | TRBJ2-1 | TRBV5-1 | few | -
TGTGCCAGCAGCCCCTCAGGGGGGATAGGTGAGCAGTTCTTC | CASSPSGGIGEQFF | TRBJ2-1 | TRBV11-3 | - | -
TGTGCCTGGAGCATAGGGACAGGAAATCAGCCCCAGCATTTT | CAWSIGTGNQPQHF | TRBJ1-5 | TRBV30 | - | TRBD1
TGCGCCAGCAGTAGAGATCCTCTGAACACTGAAGCTTTCTTT | CASSRDPLNTEAFF | TRBJ1-1 | TRBV10-1 | few | -
TGCGCCAGCAGCCAAGACACGGGTAGGCCCGGGGAGCTGTTTTTT | CASSQDTGRPGELFF | TRBJ2-2 | TRBV4-3 | few | -
TGTGCCAGCAGTTACGCAGTCCCTCTTCTCACTGAAGCTTTCTTT | CASSYAVPLLTEAFF | TRBJ1-1 | TRBV6-5 | once | -